This T cell receptor beta chain emerged from a study of blood T cell repertoires in COVID-19. Overall study: Both acute and convalescent COVID-19 samples were obtained from the United States, Italy and Spain. The analysed material was cDNA or gDNA that came from T cells, B-cell-depleted T cells, or PBMCs.

TCRdb's table, derived via immunoSEQ multiplex PCR, lists solely in-frame clones and lacks some. The profile shows 250,000 or so clones, about 85% of them singletons. The CDR3 runs to 13 residues. The V end lost 8 bases, the J end lost 3 bases, and 10 bases lay between the germline ends. Germline values: CDR1 ENHRY, CDR2 SYGVKD. The J gene is TRBJ2-2, the V gene TRBV10-3; D may be TRBD1 (6 bases). Sequenced sample: peripheral blood. The clonotype comes from a young man with active or convalescent COVID-19. CDR3 coding DNA: TGTGCCATCCGGACAGTGGACACCGGGGAGCTGTTTTTT. Protein product: CAIRTVDTGELFF.